The 31 T cell receptor beta chains below come from one sample, sequenced in a study of CD8 T cells in Susac syndrome. Random hexamers were used to reverse transcribe an amount of roughly 0.5 to 1 ug RNA. One entry per CDR3 protein results from TCRdb running MiXCR on the immunoSEQ multiplex PCR reads. This sample has 400,000 or so distinct CDR3 sequences; 75% to 90% occur once, and the top ten carry under 0.15%. Sequencing used CD8+ T cells from PBMCs. The source of these receptors is a human donor with multiple sclerosis.

Remarks on this clonotype: The germline gene is not matched at one end of the junction; a read error may be the cause. The V and J genes are TRBV5-4 and TRBJ2-1; TRBD2 agrees at 8 bases. This CDR3 has 15 amino acids. Germline lookup yields CDR1 SGHNT and CDR2 YYREEE (reference sequence). The CDR3 DNA is TGCGCCAGCGGGGGAAGCGCGGGAACTTACAATGAGCAGTTCTTC. Translated: CASGGSAGTYNEQFF. Using reference TRBV5-4 and TRBJ2-1 for the parts outside the CDR3, the full variable domain is ETGVTQSPTHLIKTRGQQVTLRCSSQSGHNTVSWYQQALGQGPQFIFQYYREEENGRGNFPPRFSGLQFPNYSSELNVNALELDDSALYLCASGGSAGTYNEQFFGPGTRLTVL.

The gene calls are TRBV7-7 and TRBJ2-2; unclear D gene. V was cut by 7 bases and J by 1 base, with 4 bases left in between. The CDR3 sequence is 12 residues long. Looked up from germline, CDR1 is SSHAT and CDR2 is FNYEAQ (reference sequence). The CDR3 DNA is TGTGCCAGCAAAGGGAACACCGGGGAGCTGTTTTTT. This encodes CASKGNTGELFF.

This sequence joins TRBV20-1 and TRBJ2-7; D is unresolved. The V end was cut by 0 bases, the J end by 1 base, with 13 bases between. In germline, CDR1 is DFQATT, CDR2 SNEGSKA (reference sequence). The CDR3 has 15 amino acids. CDR3 in DNA: TGCAGTGCTAGAGATCGAGGAGACGGTTCCTACGAGCAGTACTTC. It encodes CSARDRGDGSYEQYF.

This chain uses TRBV28 with TRBJ2-1; D is unresolved. The CDR3 consists of 15 residues. CDR1 is MDHEN, CDR2 SYDVKM, per germline. The V end lost 5 bases, the J end lost 2 bases, and 13 bases lay between the germline ends. The CDR3 DNA reads as TGTGCCAGCAGTCAAATTGGGAAAGCCTACAATGAGCAGTTCTTC. Translation: CASSQIGKAYNEQFF.

The J gene is TRBJ2-1, the V gene TRBV27; TRBD2 agrees at 7 bases. This CDR3 spans 15 amino acids. From germline, CDR1 is MNHEY and CDR2 SMNVEV (reference sequence). Unmatched junction bases numbered 1, after V lost 0 bases and J lost 2 bases. This chain's CDR3 is CASSLSLAAYNEQFF. CDR3 DNA: TGTGCCAGCAGTTTATCGCTAGCGGCCTACAATGAGCAGTTCTTC.

The chain recombines TRBV14 with TRBJ1-2; TRBD1 is a possible D gene (6 bases). Trimming cost V 5 bases and J 5 bases, with 12 bases left between them. This CDR3 is 13 amino acids long. CDR1 and CDR2 (germline): SGHDN, FVKESK. CDR3 loop: CASSVTGTYGYTF. The CDR3 DNA reads as TGTGCCAGCAGCGTAACAGGGACGTATGGCTACACCTTC.

J is TRBJ1-2 and V is TRBV29-1; the D is unclear. Trimming removed 6 bases from V and 12 bases from J, with 11 bases in between. The germline gives CDR1 SQVTM, CDR2 ANQGSEA. CDR3 size: 9 residues. The CDR3 loop reads CSVSSGHTF. The CDR3 DNA is TGCAGCGTCTCTTCCGGGCACACCTTC. The full variable domain, with the rest looked up from reference TRBV29-1 and TRBJ1-2, is SAVISQKPSRDICQRGTSLTIQCQVDSQVTMMFWYRQQPGQSLTLIATANQGSEATYESGFVIDKFPISRPNLTFSTLTVSNMSPEDSSIYLCSVSSGHTFGSGTRLTVV.

This clonotype was detected only once. This chain links TRBV5-1 with TRBJ2-6; D might be TRBD1 (6 bases). Germline V lookup: CDR1 SGHRS, CDR2 YFSETQ. There are 19 residues in the CDR3. The V end lost 3 bases, the J end lost 1 base, and 20 bases lay between the germline ends. This chain's CDR3 is CASSYNEGQLSSGANVLTF. As DNA, the CDR3 is TGCGCCAGCAGCTACAACGAAGGACAGCTGTCTTCTGGGGCCAACGTCCTGACTTTC.

The chain is built from TRBV10-3 and TRBJ1-1; the D is unclear. With 5 bases removed from V and 7 bases from J, the gap between germline ends came to 29 bases. Germline CDR1 reads ENHRY; CDR2 reads SYGVKD. This CDR3 comprises 18 residues. CDR3 in amino acids: CAISTTTGGGLGFGEAFF. The DNA of the CDR3 is TGTGCCATCAGTACTACTACGGGAGGCGGGCTCGGATTCGGTGAAGCTTTCTTT.

The chain couples TRBV11-2 to TRBJ1-6; TRBD1 agrees at 8 bases. CDR1 is SGHAT, CDR2 FQNNGV, per germline. V lost 2 bases and J lost 9; bases outside the gene matches: 12. This CDR3 comprises 17 residues. The CDR3 loop reads CASSLYRPTGEGSPLHF. The CDR3 bases are TGTGCCAGCAGCTTATACCGCCCGACAGGGGAGGGTTCACCCCTCCACTTT.

The rearrangement joins TRBV12-3 or TRBV12-4 to TRBJ1-5; D gene ambiguous. The V end was cut by 2 bases, the J end by 3 bases, with 11 bases between. CDR3 length: 15 amino acids. CDR3 bases: TGTGCCAGCAGTTTAACCATTGAGGTCAATCAGCCCCAGCATTTT. Translation: CASSLTIEVNQPQHF.

The chain couples TRBV6-1 to TRBJ1-2; TRBD1 aligns across 9 bases. The CDR3 has 14 residues. Looked up from germline, CDR1 is MNHNS and CDR2 is SASEGT. The V segment lost 4 bases and the J segment 2 bases; nucleotides outside the gene matches: 2. CDR3 amino acids: CASSVGQGNYGYTF. For the CDR3, the DNA is TGTGCCAGCAGTGTAGGACAGGGGAACTATGGCTACACCTTC.

V gene TRBV2 combines with J gene TRBJ1-2; 8 bases align to TRBD1. Germline loops: CDR1 SNHLY, CDR2 FYNNEI. The CDR3 consists of 16 residues. The V gene end was trimmed by 0 bases and the J gene end by 0 bases; junction bases not matched to a gene: 3. Here the CDR3 reads CASSEATGAPNYGYTF. CDR3 nucleotide sequence: TGTGCCAGCAGTGAAGCGACAGGGGCGCCTAACTATGGCTACACCTTC.

The chain couples TRBV7-9 to TRBJ1-1; 7 positions match TRBD1. Germline V lookup: CDR1 SEHNR, CDR2 FQNEAQ (reference sequence). CDR3 length: 15 residues. With V trimmed by 3 bases and J by 1 base, 5 bases remained unmatched. The CDR3 sequence: CASSLRTGPNTEAFF. The CDR3 nucleotides read TGTGCCAGCAGCTTGCGGACAGGACCGAACACTGAAGCTTTCTTT.

This clonotype came up a few times. This chain links TRBV7-6 with TRBJ2-7; weak D call: TRBD1 (6 bases). The CDR3 has 14 residues. Trimming removed 5 bases at V and 3 bases at J, with 14 bases between. Germline CDR1 is SGHVS and CDR2 is FNYEAQ. CDR3 loop: CASSTEQGYYEQYF. CDR3 nucleotides: TGTGCCAGCAGCACCGAGCAGGGGTACTACGAGCAGTACTTC.

This clonotype was detected once. V is TRBV2 and J is TRBJ1-1; 7 bases map to TRBD1. The length of the CDR3 is 16 residues. The V segment lost 6 bases and the J segment 7 bases; nucleotides outside the gene matches: 17. CDR1 and CDR2 (germline): SNHLY, FYNNEI. CDR3 sequence reads: CASSPLNEGAQGEAFF. The CDR3 nucleotides read TGTGCCAGCAGCCCCCTAAATGAGGGGGCGCAAGGTGAAGCTTTCTTT.

The V call is TRBV6-5, the J call TRBJ2-7; TRBD2 agrees at 8 bases. The CDR3 runs 14 residues. Germline-derived CDR1 and CDR2 are MNHEY and SVGAGI. The trim removed 6 bases at V and 4 bases at J, leaving 8 bases unmatched. The CDR3, as DNA: TGTGCCAGCAGGCCGGGACTAGTTGAATACGAGCAGTACTTC. Protein: CASRPGLVEYEQYF.

In this sample, this clonotype turned up a few times. This sequence joins TRBV6-1 and TRBJ1-1; D unresolved. Germline V gives CDR1 MNHNS, CDR2 SASEGT. The length of the CDR3 is 15 residues. Trimming took off 6 bases at V and 4 bases at J, with 18 bases between the two ends. The CDR3 coding sequence is TGTGCCAGCAGCCACCCCGTACAGTCGGGCACTGAAGCTTTCTTT. This sequence encodes CASSHPVQSGTEAFF.

The gene calls are TRBV15 and TRBJ1-1, with D tentatively TRBD1 (5 bases). CDR3 length equals 15 residues. In germline, CDR1 is LNHNV, CDR2 YYDKDF (reference sequence). Trimming removed 2 bases from V and 5 bases from J, with 15 bases in between. The CDR3 coding sequence is TGTGCCACCAGCAGATTCTCGGCAGGGAGGACTGAAGCTTTCTTT. It codes for CATSRFSAGRTEAFF. Full variable domain (remainder filled in from reference TRBV15 and TRBJ1-1): DAMVIQNPRYQVTQFGKPVTLSCSQTLNHNVMYWYQQKSSQAPKLLFHYYDKDFNNEADTPDNFQSRRPNTSFCFLDIRSPGLGDTAMYLCATSRFSAGRTEAFFGQGTRLTVV.

The chain employs TRBV4-1 and TRBJ2-7; D uncertain. This CDR3 has 15 residues. Trimming left V 1 base short and J 2 bases short, with 12 bases between. Germline V lookup: CDR1 MGHRA, CDR2 YSYEKL. The DNA of the CDR3 is TGCGCCAGCAGCCAAGTAATAATAGGGCCCTACGAGCAGTACTTC. Its protein is CASSQVIIGPYEQYF.

The V gene is TRBV20-1, the J gene TRBJ1-3; D call uncertain. Germline CDR1 reads DFQATT; CDR2 reads SNEGSKA (reference sequence). CDR3 length equals 12 residues. V lost 0 bases and J lost 5, with 5 bases in between. In DNA form, the CDR3 reads TGCAGTGCTAGAGATGAGCGAAACACCATATATTTT. It yields the protein CSARDERNTIYF.

The gene calls are TRBV7-2 and TRBJ1-4; D is ambiguous. Germline CDR1 SGHTA, CDR2 FQGNSA. V was cut by 2 bases and J by 4 bases, with 5 bases left in between. The CDR3 has 13 amino acids. In DNA form, the CDR3 reads TGTGCCAGCAGCTTATCTGTTAATGAAAAACTGTTTTTT. It encodes CASSLSVNEKLFF.

The chain carries TRBV5-1 and TRBJ1-5, with D unresolved. The CDR3 extends over 15 amino acids. Germline CDR1 and CDR2: SGHRS and YFSETQ. V lost 4 bases, J lost 0 bases, and 11 bases lay in between. The CDR3 sequence: CASSPTGYSNQPQHF. DNA for the CDR3: TGCGCCAGCAGCCCGACGGGGTATAGCAATCAGCCCCAGCATTTT.

This sequence joins TRBV6-5 and TRBJ1-2, with unresolved D. The CDR3 length is 15 residues. CDR1 MNHEY and CDR2 SVGAGI come from the germline V gene. Deletions cut 0 bases from V and 2 bases from J, with 10 bases between. CDR3 DNA: TGTGCCAGCAGTTACTCGGACCACTTCAACTATGGCTACACCTTC. Protein product: CASSYSDHFNYGYTF.

V gene TRBV14 combines with J gene TRBJ1-6; D is possibly TRBD1 (5 bases). The CDR3 spans 15 residues. Germline V lookup: CDR1 SGHDN, CDR2 FVKESK. Trimming took 0 bases from V and 9 from J, leaving 12 bases between them. CDR3 sequence (DNA): TGTGCCAGCAGCCAAGAACCCGGGGCCCTTTCACCCCTCCACTTT. Residues: CASSQEPGALSPLHF.

The rearrangement joins TRBV29-1 to TRBJ2-7; TRBD2 agrees at 9 bases. The CDR3 is made up of 15 amino acids. Trimming took 0 bases from V and 0 from J; bases not matched to a gene: 3. Germline V CDR1 and CDR2: SQVTM, ANQGSEA. This CDR3 is CSVEESGRSSYEQYF. The CDR3 DNA follows: TGCAGCGTTGAAGAAAGCGGGAGGAGCTCCTACGAGCAGTACTTC.

V and J are TRBV6-1 and TRBJ2-7; no clear D. V was pared by 1 base and J by 6 bases, with 10 bases between. Germline lookup yields CDR1 MNHNS and CDR2 SASEGT. The CDR3 totals 13 residues. CDR3 sequence reads: CASSEGEVAEQYF. CDR3 coding DNA: TGTGCCAGCAGTGAAGGGGAAGTTGCCGAGCAGTACTTC.

This chain connects TRBV20-1 to TRBJ1-2; D may be TRBD1 (6 bases). CDR1 and CDR2 (germline): DFQATT, SNEGSKA (reference sequence). Trimming pared 6 bases from V and 6 bases from J, leaving 23 bases between. This CDR3 has 15 amino acids. The DNA for the CDR3 is TGCAGTGCCCCCCCTCTTGAACAGGGACTAGATGGCTACACCTTC. It specifies CSAPPLEQGLDGYTF.

This clonotype has more than one count but fewer than ten. The rearrangement uses TRBV7-2 and TRBJ2-5; 15 bases match TRBD2. V lost 4 bases and J lost 5; bases outside the gene matches: 2. Germline V CDR1 and CDR2: SGHTA, FQGNSA. CDR3 size: 15 residues. The CDR3 reads CASSWGLAGGETQYF. In DNA, the CDR3 is TGTGCCAGCAGCTGGGGACTAGCGGGAGGCGAGACCCAGTACTTC. The whole variable domain, remainder taken from reference TRBV7-2 and TRBJ2-5, is GAGVSQSPSNKVTEKGKDVELRCDPISGHTALYWYRQSLGQGLEFLIYFQGNSAPDKSGLPSDRFSAERTGGSVSTLTIQRTQQEDSAVYLCASSWGLAGGETQYFGPGTRLLVL.

This chain links TRBV14 with TRBJ1-3; possibly TRBD1 for D (5 bases). Germline lookup yields CDR1 SGHDN and CDR2 FVKESK. The CDR3 consists of 16 residues. V lost 0 bases, J lost 2 bases, and 11 bases lay in between. The CDR3 sequence is CASSQEARGTGNTIYF. The CDR3 coding sequence is TGTGCCAGCAGCCAAGAAGCTCGGGGGACTGGAAACACCATATATTTT.

The chain has TRBV21-1 and TRBJ2-7. TRBV21-1 is classified as a pseudogene. The CDR3 is 11 amino acids. The CDR3 region has the DNA TGTGCCTGGTTCGATCCCTACGAGCAGTACTTC. Its translation: CAWFDPYEQYF.